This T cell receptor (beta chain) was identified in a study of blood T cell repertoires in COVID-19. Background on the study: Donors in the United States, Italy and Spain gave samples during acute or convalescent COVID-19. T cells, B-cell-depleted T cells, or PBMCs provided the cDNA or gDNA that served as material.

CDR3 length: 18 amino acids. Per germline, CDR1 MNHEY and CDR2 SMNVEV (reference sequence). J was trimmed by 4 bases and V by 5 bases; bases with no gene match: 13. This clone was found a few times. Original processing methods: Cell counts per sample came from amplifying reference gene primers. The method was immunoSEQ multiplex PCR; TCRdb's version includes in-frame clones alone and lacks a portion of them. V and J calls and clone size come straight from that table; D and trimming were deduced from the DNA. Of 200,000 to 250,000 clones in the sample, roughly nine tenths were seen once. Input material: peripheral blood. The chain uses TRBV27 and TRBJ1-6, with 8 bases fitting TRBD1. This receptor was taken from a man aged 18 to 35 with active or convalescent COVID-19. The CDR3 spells CASSSRDRPTRYNSPLHF. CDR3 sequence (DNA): TGTGCCAGCAGTAGCCGGGACAGGCCAACGAGATATAATTCACCCCTCCACTTT.